This T cell receptor (beta chain) was captured in a study of PD-1 blockade in classical Hodgkin lymphoma (dated by TCRdb to the early 2020s). The study in broad terms: Nivolumab dosing was 3 mg/kg intravenously every 2 weeks, continuing until either disease progression or unacceptable toxicity. The study used CyTOF and TCR beta sequencing to define a peripheral blood immune signature of response to PD-1 blockade in classical Hodgkin lymphoma. What the authors observed across the whole study: Lower diversity was seen in patients whose nivolumab began less than 1 year after ASCT, and these patients were left out of later analyses so that immune reconstitution would not confound the results. Baseline TCR diversity was reported as lower in newly diagnosed patients than in healthy donors, and lower still in relapsed/refractory patients. The study was limited to a single clinical trial cohort, and causes of repertoire differences, possibly disease activity or prior therapy, remained undefined. A significant rise by C4D1 was seen in CD4+ but not CD8+ TCR diversity (p=0.0027 vs p=0.16), with the rise being most apparent in complete responders (p=0.02). Trial patients with a complete response had baseline diversity similar to that of newly diagnosed patients, while partial responders and progressors had significantly lower diversity.

The Qiagen DNeasy kit was used to extract genomic DNA both from unsorted PBMCs and from the negatively selected CD4+ and CD8+ fractions. TCR beta CDR3 regions were amplified by immunoSEQ multiplex PCR using primers annealing to V and J segments. A synthetic immune receptor repertoire was used to minimize amplification bias, and any residual bias was removed computationally once sequencing was done. The original methods were these. Repertoire diversity was quantified as the Shannon entropy index using custom Python scripts. Unsorted, CD4+ and CD8+ repertoires were analyzed separately, except for combined analyses in which CD4+ and CD8+ sequences were merged in silico. Clonal expansion was defined as a frequency increase of at least 2-fold after treatment compared with C1D1, and clones undetected at baseline were assigned a pseudocount of 0.5. Clones with 0 or 1 copy at C1D1 were classified as singleton clones, and clones with 2 or more copies were classified as non-singleton clones. Clones expanded in unsorted samples were assigned a CD4+, CD8+ or unknown annotation through matching of protein sequences in sorted samples from the same patient. Wilcoxon tests on paired samples were used to test changes in diversity from C1D1 to C4D1. Here the immuneACCESS table is served through TCRdb, limited to in-frame sequences with V and J called. Missing clones are a known gap in these copies; in checked studies unresolved V genes cover under half, and the rest lacks a known reason. V, J and clone size derive from that table, while D and trimming were established from the DNA sequence. This sample has 34,000 or so clones in its table, and 92% of those were observed once. Together, the top ten hold 0.3% of the sample.

The sample's time point label is to be understood as: cycle 4 day 1 (C4D1), after five to seven weeks of nivolumab. Every trial patient had relapsed following autologous stem cell transplantation, and prior brentuximab vedotin exposure was what differed among cohorts A, B and C. CD4+ T cells were purified from thawed PBMCs by magnetic negative selection with a Miltenyi CD4+ T cell isolation kit. The trial cohort comprised 60 or so patients with relapsed/refractory classical Hodgkin lymphoma whose best overall responses were complete response, partial response or progressive disease. In the multi-cohort phase II CheckMate 205 trial, trial patients received single-agent nivolumab. An independent review committee assessed best overall response by applying the 2007 International Working Group response criteria. Trial PBMCs were collected immediately before nivolumab initiation (C1D1) and during therapy at cycle 2 day 1 and cycle 4 day 1. Peripheral blood was collected in 8 mL Vacutainer Cell Preparation Tubes, from which PBMCs were isolated by centrifugation and then cryopreserved. Purified CD4+ and CD8+ fractions were prepared only for cases where an additional PBMC sample was available. On LS columns in a quadroMACS separator, the magnetically labelled cells were depleted, and the flow-through was collected as the purified fraction.

In the case of this clone: The antigen this receptor binds is unknown. The record has no base qualities; no much larger clone is one base away.

Trimming costs V 1 base and J 6 bases, and their ends lie 13 bases apart. From the cysteine up to the phenylalanine, the CDR3 has a length of 15 residues. Only the CDR3 DNA is retained, 45 bases long and in frame from the first base. Taken from the germline V gene, the CDR1 and CDR2 loops are SGHTS and YDEGEE. The receptor was isolated from a human donor with classical Hodgkin lymphoma. The sequences come from CD4+ T cells from blood, collected before the fourth cycle of nivolumab. The chain joins TRBV5-8 to TRBJ2-2; TRBD2 might be the D gene, on 5 matching bases. The DNA sequence follows: TGTGCCAGCAGCTTGTTAGATTCCGGGGCCGGGGAGCTGTTTTTT. Its translation reads: CASSLLDSGAGELFF.